The rows below give T cell receptor beta chains drawn from one sample of a study of blood T cell repertoires in COVID-19. Only in-frame clones appear in the TCRdb table, and some are missing; sequencing was by immunoSEQ multiplex PCR. The profile shows 470,000 or so clones, approximately 85% of them singletons. What was sequenced was peripheral blood. Receptors were obtained from a human donor in a cohort sampled during active COVID-19. Both conserved end residues are part of each CDR3. D genes are given only for firm matches. Expanded clones get a size class; other rows say once, few or many, or leave the size out.

j_call: TRBJ2-5; clone_size: NA; d_call: NA; v_call: TRBV15; cdr3_nt: TGTGCCACGAGAGGACTTTGGGAGACCCAGTACTTC; cdr3_aa: CATRGLWETQYF
j_call: TRBJ1-4; clone_size: NA; d_call: TRBD1; v_call: TRBV6-5; cdr3_nt: TGTGCCAGCAGTTTACAGGGGGAAAAACTGTTTTTT; cdr3_aa: CASSLQGEKLFF
j_call: TRBJ1-2; clone_size: NA; d_call: TRBD1; v_call: TRBV6-1; cdr3_nt: TGTGCCAGCAGTGGTCGCCCGACAGGGGTGGCTAACTATGGCTACACCTTC; cdr3_aa: CASSGRPTGVANYGYTF
j_call: TRBJ2-5; clone_size: NA; d_call: TRBD2; v_call: TRBV20-1; cdr3_nt: TGCAGTGCTAGTTCCAGCGGGAGGGCCTTAGAGACCCAGTACTTC; cdr3_aa: CSASSSGRALETQYF
j_call: TRBJ1-2; clone_size: NA; d_call: TRBD1; v_call: TRBV19; cdr3_nt: TGTGCCAGTAGCACACAGGGGGCAGGCTATGGCTACACCTTC; cdr3_aa: CASSTQGAGYGYTF
j_call: TRBJ1-1; clone_size: NA; d_call: NA; v_call: TRBV6-2/TRBV6-3; cdr3_nt: TGTGCCAGCAGTTACCAGGGCAGTTACACTGAAGCTTTCTTT; cdr3_aa: CASSYQGSYTEAFF
j_call: TRBJ2-7; clone_size: NA; d_call: TRBD2; v_call: TRBV19; cdr3_nt: TGTGCCAGTAGTCGGGAGGCTACCACCTACGAGCAGTACTTC; cdr3_aa: CASSREATTYEQYF
j_call: TRBJ2-1; clone_size: NA; d_call: NA; v_call: TRBV5-1; cdr3_nt: TGCGCCAGCGCCGGCCTGGAGGGCGCTACCCAGCAGTTCTTC; cdr3_aa: CASAGLEGATQQFF
j_call: TRBJ1-4; clone_size: NA; d_call: NA; v_call: TRBV10-3; cdr3_nt: TGTGCCATCAGTGAGTCTACAGAAAAACTGTTTTTT; cdr3_aa: CAISESTEKLFF
j_call: TRBJ1-5; clone_size: once; d_call: NA; v_call: TRBV5-6; cdr3_nt: TGTGCCAGCAGCCGATCTGGGGGGGAGCCCCAGCATTTT; cdr3_aa: CASSRSGGEPQHF
j_call: TRBJ2-7; clone_size: NA; d_call: TRBD2; v_call: TRBV5-5; cdr3_nt: TGTGCCAGCAGCTTGGGTGGACTAGCCTACGAGCAGTACTTC; cdr3_aa: CASSLGGLAYEQYF
j_call: TRBJ2-7; clone_size: NA; d_call: NA; v_call: TRBV5-1; cdr3_nt: TGCGCCAGCAGTTCCGCAGCCATCGGGGACGAGCAGTACTTC; cdr3_aa: CASSSAAIGDEQYF
j_call: TRBJ1-2; clone_size: NA; d_call: TRBD1; v_call: TRBV4-1; cdr3_nt: TGCGCCAGCAGCCAAGAAAACAGGGGGAGGTATGGCTACACCTTC; cdr3_aa: CASSQENRGRYGYTF
j_call: TRBJ1-5; clone_size: NA; d_call: NA; v_call: TRBV5-6; cdr3_nt: TGTGCCAGCAGCTTGGGGGGCGCAAGTTTTCAGCCCCAGCATTTT; cdr3_aa: CASSLGGASFQPQHF
j_call: TRBJ1-6; clone_size: few; d_call: NA; v_call: TRBV5-4; cdr3_nt: TGTGCCAGCAGCTTAGGGGAGGATAATTCACCCCTCCACTTT; cdr3_aa: CASSLGEDNSPLHF
j_call: TRBJ2-7; clone_size: NA; d_call: NA; v_call: TRBV11-1; cdr3_nt: TGTGCCAGCAGCCTTGAAAGGACAGAGGGCTACGAGCAGTACTTC; cdr3_aa: CASSLERTEGYEQYF
j_call: TRBJ2-7; clone_size: NA; d_call: TRBD1; v_call: TRBV7-3; cdr3_nt: TGTGCCAGCAGCCCCGGGGACAGACGCTACGAGCAGTACTTC; cdr3_aa: CASSPGDRRYEQYF
j_call: TRBJ1-5; clone_size: NA; d_call: NA; v_call: TRBV5-6; cdr3_nt: TGTGCCAGCAGCCCCTGGACAGCCGCGGGTCAGCCCCAGCATTTT; cdr3_aa: CASSPWTAAGQPQHF
j_call: TRBJ1-3; clone_size: few; d_call: NA; v_call: TRBV29-1; cdr3_nt: TGCAGCGTTGCAGGTGGGCTGGGCTCTGGAAACACCATATATTTT; cdr3_aa: CSVAGGLGSGNTIYF
j_call: TRBJ2-3; clone_size: NA; d_call: NA; v_call: TRBV30; cdr3_nt: TGTGCCAGGGGGTTAAGCACAGATACGCAGTATTTT; cdr3_aa: CARGLSTDTQYF
j_call: TRBJ1-2; clone_size: NA; d_call: NA; v_call: TRBV10-2; cdr3_nt: TGCGCCAGCAGCACAGGGCCCTATGGCTACACCTTC; cdr3_aa: CASSTGPYGYTF
j_call: TRBJ2-7; clone_size: NA; d_call: NA; v_call: TRBV6-2/TRBV6-3; cdr3_nt: TGTGCCAGCAGTTACCAGGGCTACGAGCAGTACTTC; cdr3_aa: CASSYQGYEQYF
j_call: TRBJ2-7; clone_size: NA; d_call: TRBD2; v_call: TRBV7-3; cdr3_nt: TGTGCCAGCAGCTTAAGGACTAGCGGGACGGGCGAGCAGTACTTC; cdr3_aa: CASSLRTSGTGEQYF
j_call: TRBJ2-3; clone_size: NA; d_call: TRBD1; v_call: TRBV7-2; cdr3_nt: TGTGCCAGCAGCCAGCCCGGACAGGGTGCAGATACGCAGTATTTT; cdr3_aa: CASSQPGQGADTQYF
j_call: TRBJ2-7; clone_size: NA; d_call: TRBD1; v_call: TRBV5-1; cdr3_nt: TGCGCCAGCAGCCCCCGCCGGGGACAGGAGACCTACGAGCAGTACTTC; cdr3_aa: CASSPRRGQETYEQYF
j_call: TRBJ2-2; clone_size: few; d_call: TRBD2; v_call: TRBV2; cdr3_nt: TGTGCCAGCAGTGAAGGTAGCGGGCGGCCCGGGGAGCTGTTTTTT; cdr3_aa: CASSEGSGRPGELFF
j_call: TRBJ1-1; clone_size: NA; d_call: NA; v_call: TRBV5-8; cdr3_nt: TGTGCCAGCAGCTTGGAAAGGACAACTGAAGCTTTCTTT; cdr3_aa: CASSLERTTEAFF
j_call: TRBJ1-5; clone_size: NA; d_call: TRBD1; v_call: TRBV15; cdr3_nt: TGTGCCACCAGCAGCGGACAGGTCAATCAGCCCCAGCATTTT; cdr3_aa: CATSSGQVNQPQHF
j_call: TRBJ2-7; clone_size: NA; d_call: TRBD1; v_call: TRBV29-1; cdr3_nt: TGCAGCGTTGGTAGGACAGGGGCTGACGAGCAGTACTTC; cdr3_aa: CSVGRTGADEQYF
j_call: TRBJ2-7; clone_size: NA; d_call: TRBD1; v_call: TRBV7-3; cdr3_nt: TGTGCCAGCAGCTCACGACAGGGTGAGCAGTACTTC; cdr3_aa: CASSSRQGEQYF
j_call: TRBJ2-3; clone_size: NA; d_call: TRBD2; v_call: TRBV3-1/TRBV3-2; cdr3_nt: TGTGCCAGCAGCCAACTCTTCAGCGGGAGGGCCGAGGATACGCAGTATTTT; cdr3_aa: CASSQLFSGRAEDTQYF
j_call: TRBJ2-7; clone_size: NA; d_call: TRBD1; v_call: TRBV28; cdr3_nt: TGTGCCAGCAGGACCCCGACAGGGGGAGCCTCCTACGAGCAGTACTTC; cdr3_aa: CASRTPTGGASYEQYF
j_call: TRBJ1-1; clone_size: NA; d_call: NA; v_call: TRBV7-9; cdr3_nt: TGTGCCAGCAGCTCCAGGGGTGAAGCTTTCTTT; cdr3_aa: CASSSRGEAFF
j_call: TRBJ2-7; clone_size: NA; d_call: NA; v_call: TRBV12-5; cdr3_nt: TGTGCTAGTGGTTTGGAACAGGGCTACGAGCAGTACTTC; cdr3_aa: CASGLEQGYEQYF
j_call: TRBJ1-1; clone_size: once; d_call: NA; v_call: TRBV2; cdr3_nt: TGTGCCAGCAGGCCTTACAGGGTTCAGCACACTGAAGCTTTCTTT; cdr3_aa: CASRPYRVQHTEAFF
j_call: TRBJ2-7; clone_size: NA; d_call: NA; v_call: TRBV6-1; cdr3_nt: TGTGCCAGCAGTGAAGCGCGGGGTCAAGCGGTCTCCTACGAGCAGTACTTC; cdr3_aa: CASSEARGQAVSYEQYF
j_call: TRBJ1-1; clone_size: NA; d_call: NA; v_call: TRBV5-4; cdr3_nt: TGTGCCAGCAGCCCTACAGGGAACTTGAACACTGAAGCTTTCTTT; cdr3_aa: CASSPTGNLNTEAFF
j_call: TRBJ2-7; clone_size: NA; d_call: NA; v_call: TRBV12-3/TRBV12-4; cdr3_nt: TGTGCCAGCAGTCCGGGGGTGAACGAGCAGTACTTC; cdr3_aa: CASSPGVNEQYF
j_call: TRBJ2-1; clone_size: few; d_call: NA; v_call: TRBV7-3; cdr3_nt: TGTGCCAGCAGCCCGACTAGTGACTACAATGAGCAGTTCTTC; cdr3_aa: CASSPTSDYNEQFF
j_call: TRBJ2-1; clone_size: once; d_call: TRBD2; v_call: TRBV6-4; cdr3_nt: TGTGCCAGCAGTGAGGGTAGCGGGAGCTTCTACAATGAGCAGTTCTTC; cdr3_aa: CASSEGSGSFYNEQFF
j_call: TRBJ2-7; clone_size: NA; d_call: TRBD1; v_call: TRBV2; cdr3_nt: TGTGCCAGTCACCGGACAGGCCTCGGAGAGCAGTACTTC; cdr3_aa: CASHRTGLGEQYF
j_call: TRBJ1-4; clone_size: NA; d_call: NA; v_call: TRBV19; cdr3_nt: TGTGCCAGTAGCGACCGACGGAGAACTAATGAAAAACTGTTTTTT; cdr3_aa: CASSDRRRTNEKLFF
j_call: TRBJ2-7; clone_size: NA; d_call: TRBD1; v_call: TRBV2; cdr3_nt: TGTGCCAGCAGACTGGACAGGGACCACGAGCAGTACTTC; cdr3_aa: CASRLDRDHEQYF
j_call: TRBJ2-7; clone_size: NA; d_call: TRBD1; v_call: TRBV19; cdr3_nt: TGTGCCAGTAGTACCTCTGGACAGGGAAACAACGAGCAGTACTTC; cdr3_aa: CASSTSGQGNNEQYF
j_call: TRBJ2-3; clone_size: NA; d_call: TRBD2; v_call: TRBV7-9; cdr3_nt: TGTGCCAGCAGCCCGGGGGGTATCACAGATACGCAGTATTTT; cdr3_aa: CASSPGGITDTQYF
j_call: TRBJ1-2; clone_size: NA; d_call: TRBD1; v_call: TRBV9; cdr3_nt: TGTGCCAGCAGCGTAGGCCGACAGGGGGGGAACTATGGCTACACCTTC; cdr3_aa: CASSVGRQGGNYGYTF
j_call: TRBJ2-7; clone_size: NA; d_call: NA; v_call: TRBV7-9; cdr3_nt: TGTGCCAGCAGCTTAGGTTCGACAGTGGGCCTTACCTACGAGCAGTACTTC; cdr3_aa: CASSLGSTVGLTYEQYF
j_call: TRBJ1-3; clone_size: NA; d_call: NA; v_call: TRBV25-1; cdr3_nt: TGTGCCAGCAGTGAACCCGGGGGATCTGGAAACACCATATATTTT; cdr3_aa: CASSEPGGSGNTIYF
j_call: TRBJ2-7; clone_size: NA; d_call: TRBD1; v_call: TRBV19; cdr3_nt: TGTGCCAGTAGTATGGTACAGGGGGACGGGGAGCAGTACTTC; cdr3_aa: CASSMVQGDGEQYF
j_call: TRBJ2-2; clone_size: few; d_call: NA; v_call: TRBV19; cdr3_nt: TGTGCCAGTAGTACAAATCCGAACACCGGGGAGCTGTTTTTT; cdr3_aa: CASSTNPNTGELFF